The 7 T cell receptor beta chains reported below all come from one sample, sequenced in a study of shared clonotypes between healthy human individuals. The method was immunoSEQ multiplex PCR; TCRdb's version includes in-frame clones alone and lacks a portion of them. The repertoire holds approximately 2.1 million clones, with more than 85% as singletons. Sequencing input: naive CD4+ T cells from PBMCs. Subset meaning: CD45RA+ positively selected. These receptors were obtained from a man younger than 35 in good health. Some clones in this sample may be carry-over from other donors' samples.

The CDR3 sequence is CASSERAELNYEQYF. DNA for the CDR3: TGTGCCAGCAGTGAACGAGCGGAGCTAAACTACGAGCAGTACTTC. This chain joins TRBV2 and TRBJ2-7; the D gene is possibly TRBD2 (5 bases). V shed 2 bases and J shed 3 bases, with 14 bases lying between them. The CDR3 totals 15 residues. Germline CDR1 is SNHLY and CDR2 is FYNNEI. Full variable domain (missing parts from reference TRBV2 and TRBJ2-7): EPEVTQTPSHQVTQMGQEVILRCVPISNHLYFYWYRQILGQKVEFLVSFYNNEISEKSEIFDDQFSVERPDGSNFTLKIRSTKLEDSAMYFCASSERAELNYEQYFGPGTRLTVT.

V and J are TRBV5-1 and TRBJ2-3, with D possibly TRBD2 on 6 matching bases. CDR1 is SGHRS and CDR2 is YFSETQ in the germline V gene. Trimming took off 3 bases at V and 3 bases at J, with 11 bases between the two ends. CDR3 length: 14 residues. This CDR3 reads CASSSRDLTDTQYF. The CDR3 DNA follows: TGCGCCAGCAGCTCCCGGGACTTGACAGATACGCAGTATTTT.

The rearrangement links TRBV5-1 to TRBJ1-2; 9 nucleotides agree with TRBD1. Germline V gene data show CDR1 as SGHRS and CDR2 as YFSETQ. This CDR3 is built from 15 residues. Trimming at V came to 4 bases and at J to 1 base, leaving 5 bases not matched to a gene. CDR3 DNA: TGCGCCAGCAGCACCGGACAGGGGATTAACTATGGCTACACCTTC. Translation: CASSTGQGINYGYTF.

This chain uses TRBV7-3 with TRBJ2-2; the D gene is possibly TRBD1 (5 bases). The CDR3 loop spans 14 amino acids. Trimming cost V 2 bases and J 4 bases, with 8 bases left between them. CDR1 and CDR2 from the germline V gene are SGHTA and FQGTGA. CDR3 coding DNA: TGTGCCAGCAGCTTACTGGGGCTCACCGGGGAGCTGTTTTTT. Translated: CASSLLGLTGELFF.

V is TRBV30 and J is TRBJ1-4; 10 bases align to TRBD1. V shed 3 bases, J shed 8 bases, and the junction held 6 bases outside the gene matches. Germline loops: CDR1 GTSNPN, CDR2 SVGIG (reference sequence). The CDR3 is 14 residues long. The CDR3 loop is CAWSIGTGAEKLFF. The DNA of the CDR3 is TGTGCCTGGAGCATTGGGACAGGGGCCGAAAAACTGTTTTTT.

The chain is built from TRBV4-2 and TRBJ2-3; TRBD2 matches at 8 bases. This CDR3 has 17 residues. Germline V lookup: CDR1 LGHNA, CDR2 YNFKEQ. The junction had 12 bases not matched to a gene; V was cut back by 5 bases and J by 2 bases. In DNA form, the CDR3 reads TGTGCCAGCAGCGCAAGCGCAACTAGCGGTAACACAGATACGCAGTATTTT. This gives the protein CASSASATSGNTDTQYF.

This clone was detected only a few times. The chain is built from TRBV6-1 and TRBJ1-5, with D perhaps TRBD1 (5 bases). Between the trimmed V and J ends, which lost 5 bases and 2 bases, there was a span of 10 bases. CDR1 and CDR2 (germline): MNHNS, SASEGT. This CDR3 has 14 residues. CDR3 amino acids: CASSRGLGNQPQHF. The CDR3 nucleotides are TGTGCCAGCAGTAGGGGATTAGGCAATCAGCCCCAGCATTTT.